The 12 T cell receptor beta chains below all came from one sample that was sequenced in a study of cytomegalovirus exposure and HLA in healthy donors. The PCR was carried out with 60 Vbeta primers and 13 Jbeta primers. The assay was immunoSEQ multiplex PCR, and TCRdb's table has in-frame clones only and misses some. The sample includes 98,000 or so clones, approximately 80% of them seen just once. Source material: PBMCs. The receptors were gathered from a woman aged 18 to 35 in good health and CMV-seropositive.

The CDR3 loop reads CASQYRGTMDTQYF. The DNA of the CDR3 is TGTGCCAGCCAATACAGGGGTACGATGGATACGCAGTATTTT. The chain combines TRBV6-1 with TRBJ2-3, with TRBD1 matching over 7 bases. V lost 8 bases to trimming and J lost 6 bases; unmatched junction nucleotides: 11. CDR3 size: 14 residues. Per germline, CDR1 MNHNS and CDR2 SASEGT.

V and J are TRBV28 and TRBJ1-6, with 11 bases aligning to TRBD1. Losses at the gene ends were 11 bases for V and 8 bases for J; bases not matched to a gene: 5. The CDR3 is 13 residues long. Germline CDR1 and CDR2: MDHEN and SYDVKM. CDR3: CALGTGGYSPLHF. The CDR3 coding sequence is TGTGCCCTGGGGACAGGGGGATATTCACCCCTCCACTTT.

The rearrangement joins TRBV13 to TRBJ2-7; a possible D gene is TRBD1 (6 bases). The germline V and J ends were trimmed by 1 base and 2 bases, with 9 bases remaining between them. CDR1 and CDR2 from the germline V gene are PRHDT and FYEKMQ (reference sequence). The CDR3 consists of 14 residues. The CDR3 nucleotides are TGTGCCAGCAGCTTAGACTACAGGGCCTACGAGCAGTACTTC. This gives the protein CASSLDYRAYEQYF.

This clone was counted only a few times. V usage is TRBV2 and J usage is TRBJ1-5; D is possibly TRBD1 (6 bases). The V end lost 5 bases, the J end lost 1 base, and 9 bases lay between the germline ends. This CDR3 region has 14 residues. Germline CDR1 reads SNHLY; CDR2 reads FYNNEI. Written as DNA, the CDR3 is TGTGCCAGCAGTATCCAGGGGAGCAATCAGCCCCAGCATTTT. Encoded protein: CASSIQGSNQPQHF.

The genes are TRBV5-1 and TRBJ2-7; 11 bases are shared with TRBD2. J gave up 4 bases and V 4 bases, and 7 bases lay outside the gene matches. The CDR3 covers 15 residues. Germline V gene sequence: CDR1 SGHRS, CDR2 YFSETQ. The CDR3 DNA follows: TGCGCCAGCAGCAGAACTAGCGGGGGATGGTACGAGCAGTACTTC. This encodes CASSRTSGGWYEQYF. Together with reference TRBV5-1 and TRBJ2-7, the CDR3 gives the full variable domain: KAGVTQTPRYLIKTRGQQVTLSCSPISGHRSVSWYQQTPGQGLQFLFEYFSETQRNKGNFPGRFSGRQFSNSRSEMNVSTLELGDSALYLCASSRTSGGWYEQYFGPGTRLTVT.

The chain combines TRBV10-2 with TRBJ2-1; 7 bases are shared with TRBD2. CDR3 size: 13 residues. Per the germline V gene, CDR1 is WSHSY and CDR2 is SAAADI. The V gene end was trimmed by 7 bases and the J gene end by 5 bases; junction bases not matched to a gene: 5. CDR3 sequence: CASIAGVNNEQFF. In DNA form, the CDR3 reads TGCGCCAGCATCGCGGGAGTCAACAATGAGCAGTTCTTC.

Many counts were recorded for this clone. J is TRBJ2-6 and V is TRBV7-3; 9 positions match TRBD1. This CDR3 has 16 amino acids. The germline gives CDR1 SGHTA, CDR2 FQGTGA. V lost 4 bases, J lost 2 bases, and 3 bases stayed unmatched. CDR3 in amino acids: CASSSGTGTGANVLTF. Here the CDR3 DNA reads TGTGCCAGCAGCTCCGGGACAGGGACTGGGGCCAACGTCCTGACTTTC. Supplemented by reference TRBV7-3 and TRBJ2-6, the full variable domain reads GAGVSQTPSNKVTEKGKYVELRCDPISGHTALYWYRQSLGQGPEFLIYFQGTGAADDSGLPNDRFFAVRPEGSVSTLKIQRTERGDSAVYLCASSSGTGTGANVLTFGAGSRLTVL.

V gene TRBV27 combines with J gene TRBJ1-1, with TRBD1 identical over 7 bases. V trimming: 2 bases; J trimming: 5 bases; junction bases outside the gene matches: 8. Germline CDR1 reads MNHEY; CDR2 reads SMNVEV (reference sequence). The CDR3 extends over 15 amino acids. The CDR3 sequence is CASSLAGGMGTEAFF. The CDR3 DNA sequence: TGTGCCAGCAGTTTAGCAGGGGGGATGGGAACTGAAGCTTTCTTT.

The chain uses TRBV5-1 and TRBJ2-5, with D tentatively TRBD1 (6 bases). This CDR3 region has 18 residues. From germline, CDR1 is SGHRS and CDR2 YFSETQ. Trimming took 1 base from V and 2 from J, leaving 21 bases between them. CDR3 in amino acids: CASSLRPRDTLVQETQYF. The CDR3 bases are TGCGCCAGCAGCTTGCGGCCCAGGGACACGTTAGTACAAGAGACCCAGTACTTC.

The CDR3 protein is CSVGPGSMNTEAFF. The CDR3 region has the DNA TGCAGCGTTGGACCAGGATCGATGAACACTGAAGCTTTCTTT. The chain uses TRBV29-1 and TRBJ1-1; no clear D. The germline V and J ends were trimmed by 4 bases and 0 bases, with 12 bases remaining between them. This CDR3 comprises 14 residues. Germline V lookup: CDR1 SQVTM, CDR2 ANQGSEA.

The rearrangement links TRBV29-1 to TRBJ1-5; D possibly corresponds to TRBD1 (5 bases). V was pared by 6 bases and J by 7 bases, with 16 bases between. From germline, CDR1 is SQVTM and CDR2 ANQGSEA. The CDR3 has 13 residues. For the CDR3, the DNA is TGCAGCGTGCAACAAGGGGCCAACCAGCCCCAGCATTTT. This encodes CSVQQGANQPQHF.

The V and J genes are TRBV4-2 and TRBJ1-3; D not resolved. Germline-derived CDR1 and CDR2 are LGHNA and YNFKEQ. The CDR3 loop spans 15 amino acids. Trimming took 1 base from V and 2 from J, leaving 9 bases between them. DNA for the CDR3: TGTGCCAGCAGCCAAGGAGAAAGCCCTGGAAACACCATATATTTT. Encoded protein: CASSQGESPGNTIYF.